The entry that follows covers one T cell receptor beta chain sequence. The data were taken from a study of cytomegalovirus exposure and HLA in healthy donors. Researchers ran the PCR with 60 Vbeta and 13 Jbeta primers. Here immunoSEQ multiplex PCR was the method, and the copy in TCRdb shows in-frame clones only, minus some. The sample consists of about 150,000 clones, 60% to 85% of them appearing once. The CDR3 is 16 amino acids. V lost 5 bases, J lost 2 bases, and 10 bases stayed unmatched. Per germline, CDR1 MNHEY and CDR2 SMNVEV (reference sequence). The receptor was derived from a woman aged 35 to 49 in good health and CMV-seronegative. The source material was PBMCs. J is TRBJ2-7 and V is TRBV27; TRBD1 agrees at 9 bases. CDR3 nucleotide sequence: TGTGCCAGCAGTCAGGGACAGGGAACGGGCGCCTACGAGCAGTACTTC. Translating it yields CASSQGQGTGAYEQYF.